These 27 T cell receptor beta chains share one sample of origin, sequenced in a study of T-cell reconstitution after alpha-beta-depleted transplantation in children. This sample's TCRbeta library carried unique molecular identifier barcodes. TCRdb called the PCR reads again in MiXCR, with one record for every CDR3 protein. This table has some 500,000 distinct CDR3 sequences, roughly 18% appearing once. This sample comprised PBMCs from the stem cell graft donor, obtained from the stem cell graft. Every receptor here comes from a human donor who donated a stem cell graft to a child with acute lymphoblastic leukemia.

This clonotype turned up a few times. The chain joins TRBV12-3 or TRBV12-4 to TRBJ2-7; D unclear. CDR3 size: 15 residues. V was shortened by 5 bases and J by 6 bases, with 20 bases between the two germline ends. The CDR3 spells CASSLSGARNFEQYF. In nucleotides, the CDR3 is TGTGCCAGCAGTCTCTCGGGCGCACGGAACTTCGAGCAGTACTTC.

CDR3 bases: TGTGCCAGCACTCCTTACAGGCGGGAGCCCGAGCAGTACTTC. It is translated as CASTPYRREPEQYF. V gene TRBV12-3 or TRBV12-4 combines with J gene TRBJ2-7, with TRBD2 matching over 7 bases. Trimming took 7 bases from V and 6 from J; bases not matched to a gene: 12. This CDR3 is 14 amino acids long.

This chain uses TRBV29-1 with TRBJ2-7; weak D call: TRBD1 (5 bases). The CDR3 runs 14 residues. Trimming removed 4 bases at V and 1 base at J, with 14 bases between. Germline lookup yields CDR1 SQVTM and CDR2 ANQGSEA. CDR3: CSVAQTVQSYEQYF. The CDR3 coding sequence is TGCAGCGTTGCTCAGACAGTTCAATCCTACGAGCAGTACTTC.

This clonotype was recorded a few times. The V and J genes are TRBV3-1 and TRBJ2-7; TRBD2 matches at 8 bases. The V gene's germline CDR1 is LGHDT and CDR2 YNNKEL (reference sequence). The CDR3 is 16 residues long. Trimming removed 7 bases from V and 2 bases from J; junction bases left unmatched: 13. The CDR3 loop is CASILPGLAGPYEQYF. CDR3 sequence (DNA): TGTGCCAGCATCCTACCGGGGTTAGCGGGGCCCTACGAGCAGTACTTC.

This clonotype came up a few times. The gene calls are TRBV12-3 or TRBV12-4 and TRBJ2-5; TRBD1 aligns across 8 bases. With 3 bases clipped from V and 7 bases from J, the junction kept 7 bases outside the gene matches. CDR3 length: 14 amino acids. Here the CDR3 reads CASSLGRGRGTQYF. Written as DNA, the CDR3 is TGTGCCAGCAGTTTGGGCAGGGGGCGTGGGACCCAGTACTTC.

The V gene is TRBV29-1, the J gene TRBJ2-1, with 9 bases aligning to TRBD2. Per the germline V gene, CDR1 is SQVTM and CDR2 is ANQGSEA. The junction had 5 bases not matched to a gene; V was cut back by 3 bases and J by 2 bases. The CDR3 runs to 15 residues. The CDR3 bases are TGCAGCGTTGAGGCGATAGCGGGGGCCTACAATGAGCAGTTCTTC. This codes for CSVEAIAGAYNEQFF.

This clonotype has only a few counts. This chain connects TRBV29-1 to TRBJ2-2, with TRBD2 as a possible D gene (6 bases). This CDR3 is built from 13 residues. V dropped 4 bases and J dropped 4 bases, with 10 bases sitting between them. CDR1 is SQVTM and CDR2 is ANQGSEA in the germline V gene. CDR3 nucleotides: TGCAGCGTTGGAGGGAGGATCACCGGGGAGCTGTTTTTT. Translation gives CSVGGRITGELFF.

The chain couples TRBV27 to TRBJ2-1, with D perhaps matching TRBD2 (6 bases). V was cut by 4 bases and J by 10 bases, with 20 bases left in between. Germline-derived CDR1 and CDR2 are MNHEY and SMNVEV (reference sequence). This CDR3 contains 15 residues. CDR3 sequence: CASSYHQGGPPEQFF. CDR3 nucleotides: TGTGCCAGCAGTTATCATCAGGGAGGCCCCCCGGAGCAGTTCTTC.

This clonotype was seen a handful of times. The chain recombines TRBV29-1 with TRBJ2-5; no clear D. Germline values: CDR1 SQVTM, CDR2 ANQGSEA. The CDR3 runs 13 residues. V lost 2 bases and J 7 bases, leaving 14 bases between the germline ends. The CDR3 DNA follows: TGCAGCGTTGAAATCGAGAGCGTCGTGACCCAGTACTTC. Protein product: CSVEIESVVTQYF.

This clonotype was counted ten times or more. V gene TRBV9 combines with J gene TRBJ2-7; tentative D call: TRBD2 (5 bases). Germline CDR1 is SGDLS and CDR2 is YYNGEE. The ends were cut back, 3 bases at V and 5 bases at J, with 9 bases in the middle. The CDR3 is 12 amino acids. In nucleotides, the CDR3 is TGTGCCAGCAGCGGACAAGCGGACGAGCAGTACTTC. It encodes CASSGQADEQYF.

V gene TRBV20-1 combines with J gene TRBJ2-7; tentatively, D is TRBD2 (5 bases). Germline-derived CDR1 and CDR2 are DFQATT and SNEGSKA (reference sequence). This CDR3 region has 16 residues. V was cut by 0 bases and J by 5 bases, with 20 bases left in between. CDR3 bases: TGCAGTGCTAGAGATGAAGGTAAAGCCCAAGCGGACGAGCAGTACTTC. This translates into CSARDEGKAQADEQYF.

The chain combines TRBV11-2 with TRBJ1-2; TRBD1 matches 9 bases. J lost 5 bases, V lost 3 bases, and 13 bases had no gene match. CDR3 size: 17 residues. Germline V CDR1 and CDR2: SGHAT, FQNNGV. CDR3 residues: CASSFESPDRGAYGYTF. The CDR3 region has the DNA TGTGCCAGCAGCTTCGAGAGCCCGGACAGGGGCGCGTATGGCTACACCTTC.

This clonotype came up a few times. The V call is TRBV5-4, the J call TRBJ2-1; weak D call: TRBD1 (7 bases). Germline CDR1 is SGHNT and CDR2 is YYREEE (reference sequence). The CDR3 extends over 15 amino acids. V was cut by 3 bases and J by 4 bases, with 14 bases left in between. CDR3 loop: CASSWGAGGYNEQFF. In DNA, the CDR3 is TGTGCCAGCAGCTGGGGGGCAGGGGGGTACAATGAGCAGTTCTTC.

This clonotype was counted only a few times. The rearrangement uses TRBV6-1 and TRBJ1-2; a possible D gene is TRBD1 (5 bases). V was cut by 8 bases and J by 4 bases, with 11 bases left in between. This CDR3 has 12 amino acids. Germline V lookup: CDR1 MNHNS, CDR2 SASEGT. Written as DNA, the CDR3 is TGTGCCAGCGCGACAGTCTCCTATGGCTACACCTTC. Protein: CASATVSYGYTF.

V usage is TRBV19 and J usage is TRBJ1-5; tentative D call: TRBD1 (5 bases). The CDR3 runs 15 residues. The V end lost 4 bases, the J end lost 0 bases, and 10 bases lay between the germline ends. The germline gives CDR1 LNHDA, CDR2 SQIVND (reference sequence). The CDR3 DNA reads TGTGCCAGTAGTAACACAGGAGATAGCAATCAGCCCCAGCATTTT. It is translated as CASSNTGDSNQPQHF.

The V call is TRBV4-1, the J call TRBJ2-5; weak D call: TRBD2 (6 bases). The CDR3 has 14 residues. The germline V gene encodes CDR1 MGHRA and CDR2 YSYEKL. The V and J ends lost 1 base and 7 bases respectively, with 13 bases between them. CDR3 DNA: TGCGCCAGCAGCCAAGTCCGGGGACTGGGGACCCAGTACTTC. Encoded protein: CASSQVRGLGTQYF.

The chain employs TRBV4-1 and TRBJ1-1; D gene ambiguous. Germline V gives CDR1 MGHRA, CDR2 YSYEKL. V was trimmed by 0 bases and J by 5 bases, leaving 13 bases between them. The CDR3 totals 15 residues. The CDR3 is CASSQEFWGGTEAFF. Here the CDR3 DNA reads TGCGCCAGCAGCCAAGAGTTCTGGGGTGGGACTGAAGCTTTCTTT.

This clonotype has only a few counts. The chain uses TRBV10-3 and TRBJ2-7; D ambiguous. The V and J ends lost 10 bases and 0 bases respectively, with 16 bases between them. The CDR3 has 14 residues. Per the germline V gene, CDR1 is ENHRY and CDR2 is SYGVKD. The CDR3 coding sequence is TGTGCCACCAGGAAGAGCAGAAGCTCCTACGAGCAGTACTTC. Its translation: CATRKSRSSYEQYF.

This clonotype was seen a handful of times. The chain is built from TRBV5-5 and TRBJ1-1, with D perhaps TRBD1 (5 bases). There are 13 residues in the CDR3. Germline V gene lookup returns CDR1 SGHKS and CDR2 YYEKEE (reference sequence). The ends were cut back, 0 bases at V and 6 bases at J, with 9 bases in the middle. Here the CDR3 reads CASSLAQTAEAFF. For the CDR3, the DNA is TGTGCCAGCAGCTTGGCCCAGACAGCTGAAGCTTTCTTT.

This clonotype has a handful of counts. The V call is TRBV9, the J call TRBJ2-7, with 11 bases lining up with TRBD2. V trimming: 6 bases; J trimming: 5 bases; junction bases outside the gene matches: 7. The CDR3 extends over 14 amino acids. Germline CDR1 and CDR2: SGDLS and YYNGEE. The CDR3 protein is CASNSGRAVNEQYF. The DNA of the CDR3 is TGTGCCAGCAATAGCGGGAGGGCCGTAAACGAGCAGTACTTC. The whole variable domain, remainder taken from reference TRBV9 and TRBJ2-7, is DSGVTQTPKHLITATGQRVTLRCSPRSGDLSVYWYQQSLDQGLQFLIQYYNGEERAKGNILERFSAQQFPDLHSELNLSSLELGDSALYFCASNSGRAVNEQYFGPGTRLTVT.

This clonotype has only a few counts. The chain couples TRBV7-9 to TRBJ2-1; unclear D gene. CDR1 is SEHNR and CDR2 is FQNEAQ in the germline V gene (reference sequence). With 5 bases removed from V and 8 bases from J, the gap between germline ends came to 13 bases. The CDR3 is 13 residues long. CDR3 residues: CASSPVASDEQFF. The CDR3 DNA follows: TGTGCCAGCAGCCCAGTTGCATCGGATGAGCAGTTCTTC.

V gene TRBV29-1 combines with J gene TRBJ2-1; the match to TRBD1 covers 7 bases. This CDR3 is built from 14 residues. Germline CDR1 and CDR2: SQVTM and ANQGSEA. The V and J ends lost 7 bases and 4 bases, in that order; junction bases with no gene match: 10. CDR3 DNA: TGCAGCGCCGCGTCAGGGGGTGGTTACAATGAGCAGTTCTTC. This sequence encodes CSAASGGGYNEQFF.

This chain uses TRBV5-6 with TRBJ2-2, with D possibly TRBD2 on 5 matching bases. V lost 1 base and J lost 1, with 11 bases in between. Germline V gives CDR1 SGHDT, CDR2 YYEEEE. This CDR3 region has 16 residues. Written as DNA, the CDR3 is TGTGCCAGCAGCTTGTTGAGGACTGAGAACACCGGGGAGCTGTTTTTT. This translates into CASSLLRTENTGELFF.

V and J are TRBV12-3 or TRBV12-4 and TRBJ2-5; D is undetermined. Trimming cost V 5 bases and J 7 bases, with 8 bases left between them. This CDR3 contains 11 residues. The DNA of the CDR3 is TGTGCCAGCAGTGTCCGTTGGACCCAGTACTTC. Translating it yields CASSVRWTQYF.

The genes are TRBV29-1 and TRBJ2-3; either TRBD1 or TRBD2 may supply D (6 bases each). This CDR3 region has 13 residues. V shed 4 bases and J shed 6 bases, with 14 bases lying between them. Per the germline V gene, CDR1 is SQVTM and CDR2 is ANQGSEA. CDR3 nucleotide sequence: TGCAGCGTTGCAGCGGGTAGGGGGGATACGCAGTATTTT. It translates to CSVAAGRGDTQYF.

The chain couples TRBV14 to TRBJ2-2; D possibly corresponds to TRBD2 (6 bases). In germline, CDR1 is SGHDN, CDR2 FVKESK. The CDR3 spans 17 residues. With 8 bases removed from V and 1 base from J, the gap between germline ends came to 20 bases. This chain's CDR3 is CASAGPAPVGNTGELFF. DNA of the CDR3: TGTGCCAGCGCGGGGCCAGCCCCGGTCGGGAACACCGGGGAGCTGTTTTTT.

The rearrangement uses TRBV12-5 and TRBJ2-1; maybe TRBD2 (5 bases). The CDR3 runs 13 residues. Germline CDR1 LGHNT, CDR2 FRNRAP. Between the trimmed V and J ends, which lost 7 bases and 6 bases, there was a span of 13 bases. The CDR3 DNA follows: TGTGCTAGTGCCTTCTCCGCGGGCAATGAGCAGTTCTTC. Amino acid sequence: CASAFSAGNEQFF. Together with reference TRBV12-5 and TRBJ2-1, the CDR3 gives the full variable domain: DARVTQTPRHKVTEMGQEVTMRCQPILGHNTVFWYRQTMMQGLELLAYFRNRAPLDDSGMPKDRFSAEMPDATLATLKIQPSEPRDSAVYFCASAFSAGNEQFFGPGTRLTVL.